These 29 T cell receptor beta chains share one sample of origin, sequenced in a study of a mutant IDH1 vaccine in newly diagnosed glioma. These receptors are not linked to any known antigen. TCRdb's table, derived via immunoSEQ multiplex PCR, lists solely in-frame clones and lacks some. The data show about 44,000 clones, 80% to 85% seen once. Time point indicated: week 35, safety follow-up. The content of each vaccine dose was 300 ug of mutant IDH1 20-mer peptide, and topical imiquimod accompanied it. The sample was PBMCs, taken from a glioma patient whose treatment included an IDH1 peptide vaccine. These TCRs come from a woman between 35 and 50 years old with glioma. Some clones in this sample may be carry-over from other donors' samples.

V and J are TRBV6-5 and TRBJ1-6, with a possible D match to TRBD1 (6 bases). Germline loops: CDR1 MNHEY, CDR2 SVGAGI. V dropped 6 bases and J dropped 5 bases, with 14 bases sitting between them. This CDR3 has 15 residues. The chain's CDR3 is CASSGTLPDNSPLHF. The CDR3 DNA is TGTGCCAGCAGCGGGACACTTCCCGATAATTCACCCCTCCACTTT.

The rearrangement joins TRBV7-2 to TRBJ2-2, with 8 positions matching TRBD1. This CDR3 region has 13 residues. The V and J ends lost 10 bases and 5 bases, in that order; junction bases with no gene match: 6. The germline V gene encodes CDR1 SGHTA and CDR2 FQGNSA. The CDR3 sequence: CATQDRGTGELFF. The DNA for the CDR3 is TGTGCCACCCAAGACAGGGGTACCGGGGAGCTGTTTTTT.

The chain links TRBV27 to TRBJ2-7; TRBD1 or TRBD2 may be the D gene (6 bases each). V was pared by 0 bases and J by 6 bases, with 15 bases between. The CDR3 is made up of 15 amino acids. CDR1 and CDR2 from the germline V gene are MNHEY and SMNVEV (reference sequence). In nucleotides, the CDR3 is TGTGCCAGCAGTTTATCGTGGGGGGCAATCGGCGAGCAGTACTTC. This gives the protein CASSLSWGAIGEQYF.

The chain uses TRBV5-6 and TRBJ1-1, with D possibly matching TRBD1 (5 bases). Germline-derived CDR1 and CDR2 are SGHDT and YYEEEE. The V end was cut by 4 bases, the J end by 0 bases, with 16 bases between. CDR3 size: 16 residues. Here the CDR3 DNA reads TGTGCCAGCAGCCCCGGGGCAGCCGCGATGAACACTGAAGCTTTCTTT. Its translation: CASSPGAAAMNTEAFF.

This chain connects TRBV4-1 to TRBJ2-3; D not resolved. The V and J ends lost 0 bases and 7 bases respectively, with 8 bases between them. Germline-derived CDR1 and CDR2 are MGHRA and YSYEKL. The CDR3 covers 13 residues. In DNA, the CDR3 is TGCGCCAGCAGCCAAGACTATTCAAATACGCAGTATTTT. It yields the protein CASSQDYSNTQYF.

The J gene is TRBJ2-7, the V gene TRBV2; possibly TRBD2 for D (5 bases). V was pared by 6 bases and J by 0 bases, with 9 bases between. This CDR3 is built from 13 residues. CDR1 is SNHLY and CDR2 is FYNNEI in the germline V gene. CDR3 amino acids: CASSDGLSYEQYF. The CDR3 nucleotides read TGTGCCAGCAGCGACGGACTCTCCTACGAGCAGTACTTC.

CDR3 sequence: CASSPRGVPSSYEQYF. CDR3 DNA sequence: TGTGCCAGCAGCCCCCGGGGGGTGCCCTCCTCCTACGAGCAGTACTTC. The chain joins TRBV9 to TRBJ2-7; 7 nucleotides line up with TRBD2. After removal of 4 bases from V and 0 bases from J, the junction contained 10 bases not matched to a gene. Germline V gene data show CDR1 as SGDLS and CDR2 as YYNGEE. The CDR3 has 16 amino acids.

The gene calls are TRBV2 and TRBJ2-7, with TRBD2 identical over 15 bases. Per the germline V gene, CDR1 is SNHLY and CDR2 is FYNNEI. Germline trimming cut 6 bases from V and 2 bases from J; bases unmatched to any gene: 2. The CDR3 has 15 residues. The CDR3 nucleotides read TGTGCCAGCAGGGGACTAGCGGGAGGACCCTACGAGCAGTACTTC. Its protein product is CASRGLAGGPYEQYF.

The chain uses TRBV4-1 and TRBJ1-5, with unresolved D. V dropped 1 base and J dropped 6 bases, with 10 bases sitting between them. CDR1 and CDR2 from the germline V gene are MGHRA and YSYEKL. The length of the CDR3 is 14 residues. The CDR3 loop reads CASSQVLGLQPQHF. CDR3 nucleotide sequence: TGCGCCAGCAGCCAAGTACTAGGGCTTCAGCCCCAGCATTTT.

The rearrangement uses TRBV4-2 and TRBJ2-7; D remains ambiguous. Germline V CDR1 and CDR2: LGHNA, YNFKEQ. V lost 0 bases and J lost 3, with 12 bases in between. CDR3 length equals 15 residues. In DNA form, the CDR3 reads TGTGCCAGCAGCCAAGAGAGGTCGTCTGACTACGAGCAGTACTTC. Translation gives CASSQERSSDYEQYF.

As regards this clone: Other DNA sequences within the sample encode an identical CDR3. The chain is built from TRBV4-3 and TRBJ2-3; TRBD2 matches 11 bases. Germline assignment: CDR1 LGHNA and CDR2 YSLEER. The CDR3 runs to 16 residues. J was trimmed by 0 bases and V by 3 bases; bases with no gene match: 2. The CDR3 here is CASSQVAGGSTDTQYF. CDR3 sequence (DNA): TGCGCCAGCAGCCAGGTAGCGGGAGGGAGCACAGATACGCAGTATTTT.

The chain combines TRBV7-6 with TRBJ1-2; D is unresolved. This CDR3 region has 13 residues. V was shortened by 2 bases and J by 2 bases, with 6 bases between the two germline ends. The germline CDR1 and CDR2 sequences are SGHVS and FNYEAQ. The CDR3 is CASSLSENYGYTF. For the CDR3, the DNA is TGTGCCAGCAGCTTATCCGAGAACTATGGCTACACCTTC.

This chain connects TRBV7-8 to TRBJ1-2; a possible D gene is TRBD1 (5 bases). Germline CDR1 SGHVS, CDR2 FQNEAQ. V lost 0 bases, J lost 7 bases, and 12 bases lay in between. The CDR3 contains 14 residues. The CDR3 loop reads CASSLASQGSGYTF. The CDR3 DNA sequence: TGTGCCAGCAGCTTAGCGTCCCAGGGTAGTGGCTACACCTTC.

CDR3 amino acids: CASSHSTTNEKLFF. In nucleotides, the CDR3 is TGCGCCAGCAGCCATTCGACTACTAATGAAAAACTGTTTTTT. The chain carries TRBV4-1 and TRBJ1-4; D unclear. Germline lookup yields CDR1 MGHRA and CDR2 YSYEKL. The CDR3 is 14 amino acids. Deletions cut 3 bases from V and 2 bases from J, with 7 bases between.

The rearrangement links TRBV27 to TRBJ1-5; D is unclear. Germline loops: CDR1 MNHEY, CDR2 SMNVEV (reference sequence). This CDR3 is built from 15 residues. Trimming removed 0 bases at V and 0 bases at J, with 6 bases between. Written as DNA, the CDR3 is TGTGCCAGCAGTTTATCTCACTATAGCAATCAGCCCCAGCATTTT. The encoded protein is CASSLSHYSNQPQHF.

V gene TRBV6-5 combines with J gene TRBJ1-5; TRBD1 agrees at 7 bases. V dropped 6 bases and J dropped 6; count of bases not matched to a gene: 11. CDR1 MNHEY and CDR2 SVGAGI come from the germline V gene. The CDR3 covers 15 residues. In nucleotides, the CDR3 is TGTGCCAGCAGCCAGGACAGGACAAATCGTCAGCCCCAGCATTTT. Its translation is CASSQDRTNRQPQHF.

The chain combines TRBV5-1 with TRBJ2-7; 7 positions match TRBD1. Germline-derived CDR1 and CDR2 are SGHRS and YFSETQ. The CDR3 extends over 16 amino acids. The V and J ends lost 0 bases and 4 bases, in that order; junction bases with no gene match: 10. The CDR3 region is CASSLGGTEGRYEQYF. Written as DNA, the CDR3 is TGCGCCAGCAGCTTGGGTGGGACAGAGGGCCGTTACGAGCAGTACTTC.

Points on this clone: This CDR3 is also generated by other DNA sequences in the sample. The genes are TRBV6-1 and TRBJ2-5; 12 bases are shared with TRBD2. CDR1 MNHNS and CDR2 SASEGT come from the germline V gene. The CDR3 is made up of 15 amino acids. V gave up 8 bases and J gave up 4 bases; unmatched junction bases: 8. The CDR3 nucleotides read TGTGCCAGCGACCCGACTAGCGGGAGAGGAGAGACCCAGTACTTC. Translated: CASDPTSGRGETQYF.

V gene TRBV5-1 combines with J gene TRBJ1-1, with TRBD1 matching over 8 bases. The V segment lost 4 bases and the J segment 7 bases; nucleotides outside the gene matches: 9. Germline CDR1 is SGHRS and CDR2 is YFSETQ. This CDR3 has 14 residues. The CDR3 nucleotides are TGCGCCAGCAGCCAGGGACAGGAGCTAGATGAAGCTTTCTTT. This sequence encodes CASSQGQELDEAFF. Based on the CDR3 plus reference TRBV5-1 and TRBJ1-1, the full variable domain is KAGVTQTPRYLIKTRGQQVTLSCSPISGHRSVSWYQQTPGQGLQFLFEYFSETQRNKGNFPGRFSGRQFSNSRSEMNVSTLELGDSALYLCASSQGQELDEAFFGQGTRLTVV.

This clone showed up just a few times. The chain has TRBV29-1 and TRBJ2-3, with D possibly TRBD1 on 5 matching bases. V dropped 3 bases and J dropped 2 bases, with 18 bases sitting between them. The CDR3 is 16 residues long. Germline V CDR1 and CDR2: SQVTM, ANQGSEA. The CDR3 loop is CSVDTSLGADTDTQYF. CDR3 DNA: TGCAGCGTTGACACCTCCCTAGGGGCCGACACAGATACGCAGTATTTT.

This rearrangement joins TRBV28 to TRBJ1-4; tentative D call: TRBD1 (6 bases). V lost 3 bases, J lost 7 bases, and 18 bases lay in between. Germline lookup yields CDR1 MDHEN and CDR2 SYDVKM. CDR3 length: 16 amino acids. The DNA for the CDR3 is TGTGCCAGCAGTTTCCCCCGGGTCCGAGGGGGTGAAAAACTGTTTTTT. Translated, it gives CASSFPRVRGGEKLFF. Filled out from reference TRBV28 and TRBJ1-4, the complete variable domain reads DVKVTQSSRYLVKRTGEKVFLECVQDMDHENMFWYRQDPGLGLRLIYFSYDVKMKEKGDIPEGYSVSREKKERFSLILESASTNQTSMYLCASSFPRVRGGEKLFFGSGTQLSVL.

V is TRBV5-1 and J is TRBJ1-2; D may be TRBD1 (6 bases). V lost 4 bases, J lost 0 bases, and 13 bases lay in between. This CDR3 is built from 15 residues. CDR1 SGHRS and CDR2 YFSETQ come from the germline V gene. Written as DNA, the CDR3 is TGCGCCAGCAGCCAACAGACAGGAGCTAACTATGGCTACACCTTC. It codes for CASSQQTGANYGYTF.

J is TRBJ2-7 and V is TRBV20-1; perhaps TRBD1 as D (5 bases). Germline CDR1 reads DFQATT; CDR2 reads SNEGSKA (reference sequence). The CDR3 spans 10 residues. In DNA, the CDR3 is TGCGGAGTCGGACAATACGAGCAGTACTTC. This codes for CGVGQYEQYF.

CDR3 nucleotides: TGTGCCAGCAGCTTAGAGGCCGACACCCTCAAGTTCTTC. Residues: CASSLEADTLKFF. This rearrangement joins TRBV11-3 to TRBJ2-1; no reliable D call. The germline V gene encodes CDR1 SGHNT and CDR2 YENEEA. This CDR3 comprises 13 residues. The ends were cut back, 0 bases at V and 14 bases at J, with 14 bases in the middle.

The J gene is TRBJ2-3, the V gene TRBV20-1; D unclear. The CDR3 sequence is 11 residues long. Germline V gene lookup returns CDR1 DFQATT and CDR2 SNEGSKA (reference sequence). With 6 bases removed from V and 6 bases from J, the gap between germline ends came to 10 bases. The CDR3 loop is CSAKYEDTQYF. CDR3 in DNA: TGCAGTGCCAAATATGAGGATACGCAGTATTTT.

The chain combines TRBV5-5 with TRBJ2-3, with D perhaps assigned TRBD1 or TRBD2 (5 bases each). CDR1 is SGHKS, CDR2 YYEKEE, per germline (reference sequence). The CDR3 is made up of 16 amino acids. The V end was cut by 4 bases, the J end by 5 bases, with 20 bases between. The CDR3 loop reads CASSPRGLNNLDTQYF. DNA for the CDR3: TGTGCCAGCAGCCCGAGGGGCCTCAATAATTTAGATACGCAGTATTTT.

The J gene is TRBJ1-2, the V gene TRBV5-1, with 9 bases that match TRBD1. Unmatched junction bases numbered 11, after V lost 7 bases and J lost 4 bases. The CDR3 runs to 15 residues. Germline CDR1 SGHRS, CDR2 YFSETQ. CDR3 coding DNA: TGCGCCAGCTCCACAGGGGGCGAGGGTAGCTATGGCTACACCTTC. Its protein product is CASSTGGEGSYGYTF.

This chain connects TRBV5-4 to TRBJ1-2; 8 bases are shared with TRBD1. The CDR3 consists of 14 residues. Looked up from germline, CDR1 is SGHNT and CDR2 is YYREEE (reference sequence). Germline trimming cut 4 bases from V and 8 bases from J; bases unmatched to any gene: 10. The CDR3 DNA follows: TGTGCCAGCAGCCCACCGACAGGGGCCGGGGGCTACACCTTC. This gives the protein CASSPPTGAGGYTF.

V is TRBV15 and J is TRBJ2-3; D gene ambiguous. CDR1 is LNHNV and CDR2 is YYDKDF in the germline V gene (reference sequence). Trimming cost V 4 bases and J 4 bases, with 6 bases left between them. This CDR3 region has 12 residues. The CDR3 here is CATSMYSDTQYF. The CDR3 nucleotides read TGTGCCACCAGCATGTATTCAGATACGCAGTATTTT.